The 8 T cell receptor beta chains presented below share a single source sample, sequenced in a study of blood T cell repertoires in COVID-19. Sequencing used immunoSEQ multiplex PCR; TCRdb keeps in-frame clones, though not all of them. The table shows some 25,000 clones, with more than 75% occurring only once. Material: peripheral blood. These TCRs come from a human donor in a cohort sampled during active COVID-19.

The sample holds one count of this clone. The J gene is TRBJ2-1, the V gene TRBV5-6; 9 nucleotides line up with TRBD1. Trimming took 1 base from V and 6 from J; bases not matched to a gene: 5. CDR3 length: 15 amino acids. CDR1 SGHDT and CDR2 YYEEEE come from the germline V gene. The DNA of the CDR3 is TGTGCCAGCAGCTTGCAACAGGGGGCATTCAATGAGCAGTTCTTC. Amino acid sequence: CASSLQQGAFNEQFF.

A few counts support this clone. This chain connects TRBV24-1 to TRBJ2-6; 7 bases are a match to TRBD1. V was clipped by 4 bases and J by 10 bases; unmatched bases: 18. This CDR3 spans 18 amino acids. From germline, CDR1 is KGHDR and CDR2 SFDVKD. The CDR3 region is CATSDPRQGGLGGNVLTF. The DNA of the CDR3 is TGTGCCACCAGTGACCCCCGACAGGGTGGTCTGGGTGGTAACGTCCTGACTTTC.

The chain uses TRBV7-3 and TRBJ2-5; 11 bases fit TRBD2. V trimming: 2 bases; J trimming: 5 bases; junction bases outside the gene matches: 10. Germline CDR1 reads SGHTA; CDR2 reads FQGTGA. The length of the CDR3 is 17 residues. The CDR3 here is CASSLGTSGIQGETQYF. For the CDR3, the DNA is TGTGCCAGCAGCTTAGGGACTAGCGGAATCCAAGGGGAGACCCAGTACTTC.

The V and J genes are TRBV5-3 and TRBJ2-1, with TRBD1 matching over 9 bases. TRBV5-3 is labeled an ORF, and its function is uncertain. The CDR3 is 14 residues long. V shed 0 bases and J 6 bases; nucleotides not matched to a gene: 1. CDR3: CARSLVTGGNEQFF. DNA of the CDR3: TGTGCCAGAAGCTTGGTGACAGGGGGCAATGAGCAGTTCTTC.

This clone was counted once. The CDR3: CAISEGKAVGQGASDTQYF. The CDR3 coding sequence is TGTGCCATCAGTGAAGGAAAAGCGGTCGGACAGGGGGCTTCAGATACGCAGTATTTT. The chain combines TRBV10-3 with TRBJ2-3, with 11 bases lining up with TRBD1. The CDR3 totals 19 residues. CDR1 ENHRY and CDR2 SYGVKD come from the germline V gene. Trimming took 3 bases from V and 4 from J; bases not matched to a gene: 15.

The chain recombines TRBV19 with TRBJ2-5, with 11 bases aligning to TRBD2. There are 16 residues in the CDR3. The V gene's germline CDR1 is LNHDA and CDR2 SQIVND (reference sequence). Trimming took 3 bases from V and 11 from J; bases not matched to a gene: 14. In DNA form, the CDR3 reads TGTGCCAGTAGTATTCCCCGGGGTAGCGGGAGGGCCCAACAGTACTTC. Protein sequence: CASSIPRGSGRAQQYF.

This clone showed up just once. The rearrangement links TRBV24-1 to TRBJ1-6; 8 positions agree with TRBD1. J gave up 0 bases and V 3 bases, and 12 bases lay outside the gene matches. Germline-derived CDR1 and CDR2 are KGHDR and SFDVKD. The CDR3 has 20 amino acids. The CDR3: CATSDLLTGALFSYNSPLHF. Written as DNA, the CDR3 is TGTGCCACCAGTGATCTACTGACAGGGGCCCTTTTCTCCTATAATTCACCCCTCCACTTT.

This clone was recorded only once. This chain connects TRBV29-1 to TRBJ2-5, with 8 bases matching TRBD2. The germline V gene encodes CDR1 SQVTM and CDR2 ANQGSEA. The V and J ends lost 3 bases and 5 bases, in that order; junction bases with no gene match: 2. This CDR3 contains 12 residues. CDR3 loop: CSVESSGETQYF. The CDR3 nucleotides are TGCAGCGTTGAGTCTAGCGGGGAGACCCAGTACTTC. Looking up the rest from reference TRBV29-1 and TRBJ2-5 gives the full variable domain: SAVISQKPSRDICQRGTSLTIQCQVDSQVTMMFWYRQQPGQSLTLIATANQGSEATYESGFVIDKFPISRPNLTFSTLTVSNMSPEDSSIYLCSVESSGETQYFGPGTRLLVL.